These 15 T cell receptor beta chains came from one sample sequenced in a study of T cell responses to AZD1222 COVID-19 vaccine. Here immunoSEQ multiplex PCR was the method, and the copy in TCRdb shows in-frame clones only, minus some. The sample carries 65,000 to 95,000 clones, approximately 85% recorded once. Material: peripheral blood, obtained 28 days after the second AZD1222 dose. All receptors derive from an adult who received the AZD1222 COVID-19 vaccine.

Written as DNA, the CDR3 is TGTGCCAGCAGTTCCCGACTAAACACTGAAGCTTTCTTT. This gives the protein CASSSRLNTEAFF. The chain combines TRBV6-6 with TRBJ1-1; D call uncertain. The CDR3 has 13 residues. Germline V CDR1 and CDR2: MNHNY, SVGAGI (reference sequence). V lost 4 bases to trimming and J lost 2 bases, with 8 bases between them.

This clone has just one count. The chain uses TRBV19 and TRBJ1-6; 8 nucleotides match TRBD1. The J segment lost 10 bases and the V segment lost 9 bases, leaving 11 bases of the junction unmatched. The CDR3 runs to 14 residues. The germline CDR1 and CDR2 sequences are LNHDA and SQIVND (reference sequence). The CDR3 spells CASSQGGSGSPLHF. In DNA, the CDR3 is TGTGCCAGCTCACAGGGGGGGTCGGGATCACCCCTCCACTTT. Based on the CDR3 plus reference TRBV19 and TRBJ1-6, the full variable domain is DGGITQSPKYLFRKEGQNVTLSCEQNLNHDAMYWYRQDPGQGLRLIYYSQIVNDFQKGDIAEGYSVSREKKESFPLTVTSAQKNPTAFYLCASSQGGSGSPLHFGNGTRLTVT.

This chain joins TRBV3-1 (or the pseudogene TRBV3-2) and TRBJ1-5, with D possibly TRBD1 on 5 matching bases. Deletions cut 5 bases from V and 6 bases from J, with 11 bases between. The CDR3 loop spans 13 amino acids. Germline CDR1 reads LGHDT; CDR2 reads YNNKEL (reference sequence). CDR3 DNA sequence: TGTGCCAGCAGCGACTCCGGGGGTCAGCCCCAGCATTTT. Translated, it gives CASSDSGGQPQHF.

The rearrangement uses TRBV2 and TRBJ2-1; 12 nucleotides line up with TRBD1. With 2 bases clipped from V and 7 bases from J, the junction kept 15 bases outside the gene matches. Germline V lookup: CDR1 SNHLY, CDR2 FYNNEI. The CDR3 has 19 amino acids. The CDR3 loop is CASSEPKIPGTGGLNEQFF. CDR3 bases: TGTGCCAGCAGTGAACCCAAGATCCCCGGGACAGGGGGCCTGAATGAGCAGTTCTTC.

This clone has a handful of counts. This chain uses TRBV23-1 with TRBJ2-5, with 8 bases identical to TRBD1. TRBV23-1 is given ORF status, its function remaining uncertain. V gave up 2 bases and J gave up 4 bases; unmatched junction bases: 9. This CDR3 contains 16 residues. CDR3 DNA sequence: TGCGCCAGCAGTCAAACCCGCCAGGGGGCAGGAGAGACCCAGTACTTC. Translation gives CASSQTRQGAGETQYF.

The rearrangement links TRBV7-2 to TRBJ2-7; D might be TRBD1 (6 bases). The CDR3 is made up of 14 amino acids. Germline lookup yields CDR1 SGHTA and CDR2 FQGNSA. With 5 bases removed from V and 2 bases from J, the gap between germline ends came to 13 bases. This CDR3 is CASSPDRLTYEQYF. As DNA, the CDR3 is TGTGCCAGCAGCCCTGACAGGCTAACCTACGAGCAGTACTTC.

This chain links TRBV5-1 with TRBJ1-6; D may be TRBD1 (6 bases). This CDR3 comprises 15 residues. Germline V lookup: CDR1 SGHRS, CDR2 YFSETQ. Trimming took off 4 bases at V and 5 bases at J, with 13 bases between the two ends. DNA of the CDR3: TGCGCCAGCAGCCGCATGGACAGAGATAATTCACCCCTCCACTTT. The encoded protein is CASSRMDRDNSPLHF.

The chain joins TRBV28 to TRBJ1-5; D gene unclear. Looked up from germline, CDR1 is MDHEN and CDR2 is SYDVKM. This CDR3 is 14 amino acids long. V lost 6 bases and J lost 7, with 16 bases in between. CDR3 in amino acids: CASSRHGWGQPQHF. For the CDR3, the DNA is TGTGCCAGCAGCCGACATGGGTGGGGACAGCCCCAGCATTTT.

The V call is TRBV4-1, the J call TRBJ2-5; 11 bases are shared with TRBD2. This CDR3 is built from 15 residues. V lost 2 bases and J lost 2; bases outside the gene matches: 1. Germline lookup yields CDR1 MGHRA and CDR2 YSYEKL. In nucleotides, the CDR3 is TGCGCCAGCAGCCAACGACTAGCGGGGCAAGAGACCCAGTACTTC. Translation gives CASSQRLAGQETQYF.

A word on this clone: Because the CDR3 is missing its conserved closing phenylalanine or tryptophan, this is likely a read error. It is unclear where the CDR3 begins or ends on the DNA, so no DNA is shown, and the CDR3 is as TCRdb lists it. V gene TRBV19 combines with J gene TRBJ1-2. The CDR3 numbers 12 amino acids, ends counted. CDR1 is LNHDA, CDR2 SQIVND, per germline (reference sequence). CDR3 loop: CASSTGMIVSFA.

By sample share, this clone is medium-sized. The gene calls are TRBV7-2 and TRBJ1-2; D is possibly TRBD1 (5 bases). The CDR3 runs to 15 residues. Deletions cut 5 bases from V and 8 bases from J, with 21 bases between. The germline CDR1 and CDR2 sequences are SGHTA and FQGNSA. The CDR3 reads CASSDAPPQGGGYTF. The CDR3 DNA is TGTGCCAGCAGCGATGCCCCCCCGCAGGGCGGCGGCTACACCTTC. The full variable domain, its missing parts supplied by reference TRBV7-2 and TRBJ1-2, is GAGVSQSPSNKVTEKGKDVELRCDPISGHTALYWYRQSLGQGLEFLIYFQGNSAPDKSGLPSDRFSAERTGGSVSTLTIQRTQQEDSAVYLCASSDAPPQGGGYTFGSGTRLTVV.

This chain's CDR3 is CASSFGFQGSYGYTF. The CDR3 DNA sequence: TGTGCCAGCAGCTTCGGTTTCCAGGGGTCCTATGGCTACACCTTC. The V gene is TRBV11-2, the J gene TRBJ1-2; TRBD1 is a possible D gene (6 bases). Germline V gene sequence: CDR1 SGHAT, CDR2 FQNNGV. The V gene lost 3 bases and the J gene lost 4 bases, with 15 bases spanning the gap. The CDR3 extends over 15 amino acids.

The J gene is TRBJ2-7, the V gene TRBV3-1 (or the pseudogene TRBV3-2), with D possibly TRBD1 on 5 matching bases. Trimming cost V 5 bases and J 1 base, with 9 bases left between them. Germline CDR1 LGHDT, CDR2 YNNKEL (reference sequence). This CDR3 has 13 residues. The CDR3 sequence: CASSVRQSYEQYF. DNA of the CDR3: TGTGCCAGCAGCGTACGACAGTCCTACGAGCAGTACTTC.

The chain employs TRBV7-9 and TRBJ2-7, with 10 nucleotides matching TRBD1. The trim removed 4 bases at V and 3 bases at J, leaving 0 bases unmatched. Germline loops: CDR1 SEHNR, CDR2 FQNEAQ (reference sequence). The CDR3 extends over 13 amino acids. In nucleotides, the CDR3 is TGTGCCAGCAGCTGGACAGGGGGCTACGAGCAGTACTTC. Its protein is CASSWTGGYEQYF.

The gene calls are TRBV5-6 and TRBJ1-2; TRBD1 matches 9 bases. Germline loops: CDR1 SGHDT, CDR2 YYEEEE. The V gene end was trimmed by 3 bases and the J gene end by 8 bases; junction bases not matched to a gene: 5. The CDR3 loop spans 13 amino acids. The CDR3 DNA follows: TGTGCCAGCAGCTCCGACAGGGGGATCGGCTACACCTTC. Its translation is CASSSDRGIGYTF.